Listed below are T cell receptor beta chains from one sample, sequenced in a study of T-cell reconstitution after alpha-beta-depleted transplantation in children. A single record per CDR3 protein comes from TCRdb applying MiXCR to the PCR reads. Of over 300,000 distinct CDR3 sequences in the sample, about 9.4% were seen once. The specimen comprised PBMCs from the stem cell graft donor, sampled from the stem cell graft. These receptors all stem from a human donor who donated a stem cell graft to a child with acute lymphoblastic leukemia. CDR3s include the opening cysteine and the closing phenylalanine or tryptophan. D genes are given only for firm matches. Expanded clones get a size class; other rows say once, few or many, or leave the size out.

d_gene: TRBD1; v_gene: TRBV2; j_gene: TRBJ2-1; abundance: NA; len: 15; CDR3aa: CASFGQGARDNEQFF; CDR3nt: TGTGCCAGCTTCGGACAGGGGGCGCGGGACAATGAGCAGTTCTTC
d_gene: NA; v_gene: TRBV5-1; j_gene: TRBJ2-7; abundance: many; len: 13; CDR3aa: CASSLGPTYEQYF; CDR3nt: TGCGCCAGCAGCTTGGGCCCGACCTACGAGCAGTACTTC
d_gene: TRBD2; v_gene: TRBV5-1; j_gene: TRBJ2-7; abundance: few; len: 14; CDR3aa: CASSTSGASYEQYF; CDR3nt: TGCGCCAGCAGCACTAGCGGGGCGTCCTACGAGCAGTACTTC
d_gene: NA; v_gene: TRBV18; j_gene: TRBJ2-1; abundance: NA; len: 17; CDR3aa: CASSWGEALSFYNEQFF; CDR3nt: TGTGCCTCTAGCTGGGGGGAGGCCCTCTCTTTCTACAATGAGCAGTTCTTC
d_gene: NA; v_gene: TRBV5-1; j_gene: TRBJ1-5; abundance: few; len: 15; CDR3aa: CASSLGIGDTQPQHF; CDR3nt: TGCGCCAGCAGCTTGGGGATAGGGGATACTCAGCCCCAGCATTTT
d_gene: TRBD2; v_gene: TRBV2; j_gene: TRBJ2-3; abundance: NA; len: 13; CDR3aa: CASSPPSGDTQYF; CDR3nt: TGTGCCAGCAGTCCCCCTAGCGGAGATACGCAGTATTTT
d_gene: NA; v_gene: TRBV5-6; j_gene: TRBJ2-3; abundance: many; len: 13; CDR3aa: CASSLQGGDTQYF; CDR3nt: TGTGCCAGCAGCTTGCAAGGAGGAGATACGCAGTATTTT
d_gene: TRBD1; v_gene: TRBV5-1; j_gene: TRBJ2-3; abundance: NA; len: 16; CDR3aa: CASSVSRDSYADTQYF; CDR3nt: TGCGCCAGCAGCGTATCCCGGGACAGTTATGCGGATACGCAGTATTTT
d_gene: TRBD1; v_gene: TRBV14; j_gene: TRBJ1-2; abundance: few; len: 17; CDR3aa: CASSQENRGESDYGYTF; CDR3nt: TGTGCCAGCAGCCAAGAGAACAGGGGGGAATCGGACTATGGCTACACCTTC
d_gene: NA; v_gene: TRBV20-1; j_gene: TRBJ2-1; abundance: few; len: 11; CDR3aa: CSARGSNEQFF; CDR3nt: TGCAGTGCTAGAGGCAGCAATGAGCAGTTCTTC
d_gene: TRBD2; v_gene: TRBV12-3/TRBV12-4; j_gene: TRBJ2-3; abundance: few; len: 17; CDR3aa: CASSPEASGRGTDTQYF; CDR3nt: TGTGCCAGCAGTCCAGAGGCTAGCGGGAGGGGCACAGATACGCAGTATTTT